This TCR beta chain is drawn from a study of T cell responses to AZD1222 COVID-19 vaccine. Broader study findings: White British donors predominated, females outnumbered males, and clonal diversity was possibly underestimated.

Measured with immunoSEQ multiplex PCR; TCRdb has only the in-frame clones, and not every one. Of 140,000 to 150,000 clones listed, approximately 91% are singletons. The germline V and J ends were trimmed by 1 base and 14 bases, with 12 bases remaining between them. This CDR3 contains 13 residues. CDR1 and CDR2 from the germline V gene are MGHRA and YSYEKL. A note on this clone: The target antigen is unknown.

The sample here was peripheral blood, taken 28 days after the second dose of the MenACWY control vaccine. This chain connects TRBV4-1 to TRBJ1-6; D call uncertain. This receptor was obtained from an adult who received the MenACWY meningococcal vaccine as a control. This chain's CDR3 is CASSQVTPGSLHF. In DNA form, the CDR3 reads TGCGCCAGCAGCCAAGTGACACCGGGCTCCCTCCACTTT.